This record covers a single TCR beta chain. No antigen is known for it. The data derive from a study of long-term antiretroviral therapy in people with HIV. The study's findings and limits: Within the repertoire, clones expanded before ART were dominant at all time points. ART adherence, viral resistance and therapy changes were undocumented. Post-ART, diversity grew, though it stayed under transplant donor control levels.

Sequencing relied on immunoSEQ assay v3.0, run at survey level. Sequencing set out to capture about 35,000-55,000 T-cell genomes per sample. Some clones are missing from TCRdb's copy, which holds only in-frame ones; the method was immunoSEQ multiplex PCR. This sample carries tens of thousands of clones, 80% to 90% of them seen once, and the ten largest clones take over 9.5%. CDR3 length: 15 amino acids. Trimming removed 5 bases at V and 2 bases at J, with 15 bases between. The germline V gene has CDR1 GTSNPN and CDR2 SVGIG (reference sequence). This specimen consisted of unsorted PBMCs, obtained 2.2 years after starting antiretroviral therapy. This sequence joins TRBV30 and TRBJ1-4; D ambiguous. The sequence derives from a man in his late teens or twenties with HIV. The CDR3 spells CAWRPPTGTNEKLFF. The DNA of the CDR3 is TGTGCCTGGCGCCCCCCGACGGGGACTAATGAAAAACTGTTTTTT.